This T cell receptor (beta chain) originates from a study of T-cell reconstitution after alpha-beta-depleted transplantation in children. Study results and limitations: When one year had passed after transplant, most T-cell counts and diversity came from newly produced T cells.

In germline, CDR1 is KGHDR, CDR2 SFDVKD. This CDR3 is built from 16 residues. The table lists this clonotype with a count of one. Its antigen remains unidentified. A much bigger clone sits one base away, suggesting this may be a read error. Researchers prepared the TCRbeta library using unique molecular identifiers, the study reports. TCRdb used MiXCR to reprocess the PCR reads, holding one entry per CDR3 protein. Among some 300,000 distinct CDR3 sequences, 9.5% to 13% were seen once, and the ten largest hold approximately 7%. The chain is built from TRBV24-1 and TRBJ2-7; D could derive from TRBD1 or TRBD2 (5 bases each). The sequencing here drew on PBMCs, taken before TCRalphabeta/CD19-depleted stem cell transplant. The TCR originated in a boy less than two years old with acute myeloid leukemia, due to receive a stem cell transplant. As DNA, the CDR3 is TGTGCCGCCAGTGATTCGGGGACGGGAAACTCCTACGAGCAGTACTTC. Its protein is CAASDSGTGNSYEQYF.